This T cell receptor beta chain was recovered during a study of T-cell reconstitution after alpha-beta-depleted transplantation in children. This CDR3 is built from 15 residues. The V gene lost 0 bases and the J gene lost 4 bases, with 10 bases spanning the gap. Germline values: CDR1 SGDLS, CDR2 YYNGEE. Preparation of the TCRbeta library used unique molecular identifiers. TCRdb re-analysed the PCR reads in MiXCR, keeping a single row per CDR3 protein. The data contain about 420,000 distinct CDR3 sequences, roughly 10% of them singletons. This clonotype was picked up a small number of times. The sequences come from PBMCs from the stem cell graft donor, collected from the stem cell graft. The sequence was obtained from a human donor who donated a stem cell graft to a child with acute myeloid leukemia. This chain joins TRBV9 and TRBJ2-2; D ambiguous. CDR3 in amino acids: CASSVGGSGTGELFF. Here the CDR3 DNA reads TGTGCCAGCAGCGTAGGGGGATCTGGCACCGGGGAGCTGTTTTTT.